This T cell receptor beta chain was sequenced in a study of T cell repertoires in cytomegalovirus infection. Study information: Indications of both CMV infection and matching HLA type were provided by public TCR beta signatures.

MiXCR was run by TCRdb on the reads, yielding one entry per CDR3 protein. The table has around 100,000 distinct CDR3 sequences, about 9.4% seen once. The ends were cut back, 3 bases at V and 6 bases at J, with 10 bases in the middle. This CDR3 is built from 13 residues. The sample holds a few counts of this clonotype. The antigen is unknown. Findings and caveats of the study: The study found HLA-C-restricted CMV-specific TCR beta clonotypes dominating the ex vivo response. Individuals carrying CMV plus the relevant HLA were identified by cumulative frequency of public TCR beta families.

Sequenced sample: PBMCs, sequenced either directly or after in vitro stimulation (not recorded which). The genes are TRBV12-3 or TRBV12-4 and TRBJ2-3; D is uncertain. This receptor was obtained from a human donor in good health (CMV status not recorded). Some clones in this sample may be carry-over from other donors' samples. Here the CDR3 DNA reads TGTGCCAGCAGTTTCTCCCCTCGGGATACGCAGTATTTT. Its translation: CASSFSPRDTQYF.